The 32 T cell receptor beta chains given below trace back to one sample, sequenced in a study of blood T cell repertoires in COVID-19. Generated by immunoSEQ multiplex PCR, the TCRdb table keeps only in-frame clones and is missing some. Of roughly 160,000 clones in the sample, 84% were seen once. What was sequenced was PBMCs or T cells enriched from blood (not recorded which). These receptors originate from a middle-aged man who had recovered from COVID-19.

The chain is built from TRBV11-2 and TRBJ2-1, with D uncertain. V was clipped by 2 bases and J by 9 bases, with 14 bases between them. The CDR3 spans 14 residues. Germline assignment: CDR1 SGHAT and CDR2 FQNNGV. The CDR3 DNA reads as TGTGCCAGCAGCTTAAACGGGTTTACGGGTGAGCAGTTCTTC. Its translation: CASSLNGFTGEQFF.

The V gene is TRBV6-5, the J gene TRBJ2-7; perhaps TRBD1 as D (6 bases). The CDR3 totals 15 residues. CDR1 is MNHEY and CDR2 is SVGAGI in the germline V gene. Trimming shortened V by 2 bases and J by 2 bases, and 13 bases separated the two germline ends. CDR3 in amino acids: CASSYTVAGAYEQYF. The DNA for the CDR3 is TGTGCCAGCAGTTACACCGTGGCAGGGGCCTACGAGCAGTACTTC.

As DNA, the CDR3 is TGTGCCAGCAGTCCGACAACAGGGGTCTGGAATTCACCCCTCCACTTT. Protein: CASSPTTGVWNSPLHF. This chain connects TRBV27 to TRBJ1-6; TRBD1 aligns across 7 bases. Germline CDR1 MNHEY, CDR2 SMNVEV (reference sequence). Unmatched junction bases numbered 11, after V lost 5 bases and J lost 7 bases. The CDR3 consists of 16 residues.

The rearrangement links TRBV19 to TRBJ1-3, with D perhaps TRBD1 (5 bases). Germline CDR1 and CDR2: LNHDA and SQIVND (reference sequence). Trimming pared 6 bases from V and 1 base from J, leaving 10 bases between. CDR3 length equals 14 residues. Here the CDR3 reads CASRDAGSGNTIYF. The CDR3 coding sequence is TGTGCCAGTAGAGACGCAGGGTCTGGAAACACCATATATTTT.

The CDR3 is CASSCRGGQETQYF. In nucleotides, the CDR3 is TGTGCCAGCAGCTGCCGGGGGGGCCAAGAGACCCAGTACTTC. V gene TRBV13 combines with J gene TRBJ2-5, with 8 nucleotides matching TRBD2. V lost 4 bases to trimming and J lost 1 base; unmatched junction nucleotides: 2. Germline-derived CDR1 and CDR2 are PRHDT and FYEKMQ (reference sequence). This CDR3 region has 14 residues.

The rearrangement joins TRBV5-5 to TRBJ2-7; weak D call: TRBD1 (6 bases). Between the trimmed V and J ends, which lost 4 bases and 2 bases, there was a span of 19 bases. This CDR3 has 16 residues. CDR1 and CDR2 from the germline V gene are SGHKS and YYEKEE (reference sequence). The CDR3 DNA reads as TGTGCCAGCAGCCCTAGATTGGCAGGGGCCCCCTACGAGCAGTACTTC. Translating it yields CASSPRLAGAPYEQYF.

The chain employs TRBV3-1 (or the pseudogene TRBV3-2) and TRBJ1-1, with unresolved D. CDR3 length: 11 residues. V lost 3 bases, J lost 5 bases, and 4 bases lay in between. The germline V gene encodes CDR1 LGHDT and CDR2 YNNKEL (reference sequence). CDR3 region: CASSHGTEAFF. In DNA form, the CDR3 reads TGTGCCAGCAGCCACGGTACTGAAGCTTTCTTT.

This clone showed up just a few times. The V call is TRBV27, the J call TRBJ1-5; 8 nucleotides line up with TRBD1. The CDR3 extends over 15 amino acids. Trimming at V came to 4 bases and at J to 2 bases, leaving 4 bases not matched to a gene. Germline V gene sequence: CDR1 MNHEY, CDR2 SMNVEV (reference sequence). CDR3 DNA: TGTGCCAGCAGTTCCATGACAGGGGGCAATCAGCCCCAGCATTTT. It yields the protein CASSSMTGGNQPQHF.

The V call is TRBV5-1, the J call TRBJ2-2; tentative D call: TRBD2 (5 bases). V was pared by 4 bases and J by 4 bases, with 17 bases between. This CDR3 has 16 residues. Germline V lookup: CDR1 SGHRS, CDR2 YFSETQ. The CDR3 DNA sequence: TGCGCCAGCAGCGTCCATGGAGGCGCGACCACCGGGGAGCTGTTTTTT. Its protein is CASSVHGGATTGELFF.

The rearrangement joins TRBV2 to TRBJ1-4, with D perhaps TRBD1 (6 bases). Trimming took off 7 bases at V and 0 bases at J, with 9 bases between the two ends. This CDR3 is 14 amino acids long. In germline, CDR1 is SNHLY, CDR2 FYNNEI. Here the CDR3 reads CASTRQATNEKLFF. The CDR3 coding sequence is TGTGCCAGCACCCGACAGGCAACTAATGAAAAACTGTTTTTT.

The chain couples TRBV20-1 to TRBJ2-5; the match to TRBD1 covers 7 bases. V was pared by 6 bases and J by 7 bases, with 5 bases of the junction left unmatched. The CDR3 extends over 11 amino acids. In germline, CDR1 is DFQATT, CDR2 SNEGSKA (reference sequence). CDR3 in amino acids: CSARQGGTQYF. The CDR3 DNA reads as TGCAGTGCCAGACAGGGTGGGACCCAGTACTTC.

The chain links TRBV19 to TRBJ2-1; D is uncertain. Trimming took 2 bases from V and 5 from J, leaving 7 bases between them. Germline CDR1 LNHDA, CDR2 SQIVND (reference sequence). The CDR3 consists of 13 residues. CDR3 sequence: CASSIIQNNEQFF. CDR3 nucleotide sequence: TGTGCCAGTAGTATAATCCAAAACAATGAGCAGTTCTTC.

The gene calls are TRBV7-9 and TRBJ1-5; no clear D. Germline V gene lookup returns CDR1 SEHNR and CDR2 FQNEAQ (reference sequence). Trimming shortened V by 5 bases and J by 6 bases, and 11 bases separated the two germline ends. The CDR3 is made up of 13 amino acids. The CDR3 nucleotides read TGTGCCAGCAGCCCTCTGGAGGGTCAGCCCCAGCATTTT. It codes for CASSPLEGQPQHF.

V usage is TRBV7-9 and J usage is TRBJ1-5; D is uncertain. CDR1 and CDR2 (germline): SEHNR, FQNEAQ (reference sequence). The V and J ends lost 1 base and 2 bases respectively, with 6 bases between them. This CDR3 is 14 amino acids long. DNA for the CDR3: TGTGCCAGCAGCTTAGGACACGGCAATCAGCCCCAGCATTTT. It translates to CASSLGHGNQPQHF.

The J gene is TRBJ2-1, the V gene TRBV6-2 or TRBV6-3, with D maybe TRBD1 (7 bases). Trimming pared 6 bases from V and 2 bases from J, leaving 14 bases between. The CDR3 contains 15 residues. Germline values: CDR1 MNHEY, CDR2 SVGEGT. CDR3 loop: CASSPRGAAYNEQFF. CDR3 sequence (DNA): TGTGCCAGCAGCCCCAGGGGGGCGGCCTACAATGAGCAGTTCTTC.

This clone has only a few counts. The CDR3 loop is CSASSGQGAYGYTF. The CDR3 DNA is TGCAGCGCCTCATCCGGACAGGGGGCCTATGGCTACACCTTC. V is TRBV29-1 and J is TRBJ1-2, with 11 positions matching TRBD1. The CDR3 runs 14 residues. J was trimmed by 4 bases and V by 7 bases; bases with no gene match: 8. In germline, CDR1 is SQVTM, CDR2 ANQGSEA.

This chain joins TRBV6-5 and TRBJ2-4; a weak D match, TRBD2 (5 bases). The CDR3 consists of 14 residues. The V and J ends lost 6 bases and 4 bases respectively, with 13 bases between them. Per germline, CDR1 MNHEY and CDR2 SVGAGI. As DNA, the CDR3 is TGTGCCAGCAGCTCGCCCGGGATAAAAAACATTCAGTACTTC. Translating gives CASSSPGIKNIQYF.

This clone appeared a single time. This sequence joins TRBV5-6 and TRBJ1-4; 9 positions match TRBD1. The CDR3 loop spans 14 amino acids. Germline V gives CDR1 SGHDT, CDR2 YYEEEE. Trimming removed 4 bases from V and 7 bases from J; junction bases left unmatched: 5. CDR3 DNA: TGTGCCAGCAGCGGGACAGGGTTAGGTGAAAAACTGTTTTTT. This encodes CASSGTGLGEKLFF. Combining the CDR3 with reference TRBV5-6 and TRBJ1-4 gives the whole variable domain DAGVTQSPTHLIKTRGQQVTLRCSPKSGHDTVSWYQQALGQGPQFIFQYYEEEERQRGNFPDRFSGHQFPNYSSELNVNALLLGDSALYLCASSGTGLGEKLFFGSGTQLSVL.

The gene calls are TRBV6-5 and TRBJ2-7, with a weak D call TRBD1 (5 bases). Per germline, CDR1 MNHEY and CDR2 SVGAGI. Deletions cut 2 bases from V and 4 bases from J, with 12 bases between. The CDR3 has 14 residues. The CDR3 loop is CASSYQQGGYEQYF. The CDR3 nucleotides are TGTGCCAGCAGTTACCAGCAGGGTGGTTACGAGCAGTACTTC.

Only a few counts were recorded for this clone. The CDR3 protein is CASSLLTGDYEQYF. For the CDR3, the DNA is TGTGCCAGCAGTTTACTTACAGGAGACTACGAGCAGTACTTC. V gene TRBV28 combines with J gene TRBJ2-7, with D possibly being TRBD1 (5 bases). The CDR3 sequence is 14 residues long. Germline V gene data show CDR1 as MDHEN and CDR2 as SYDVKM. V was clipped by 2 bases and J by 3 bases, with 11 bases between them. Together with reference TRBV28 and TRBJ2-7, the CDR3 gives the full variable domain: DVKVTQSSRYLVKRTGEKVFLECVQDMDHENMFWYRQDPGLGLRLIYFSYDVKMKEKGDIPEGYSVSREKKERFSLILESASTNQTSMYLCASSLLTGDYEQYFGPGTRLTVT.

This chain links TRBV30 with TRBJ2-3, with 7 bases matching TRBD1. V dropped 5 bases and J dropped 7; count of bases not matched to a gene: 9. The germline V gene has CDR1 GTSNPN and CDR2 SVGIG (reference sequence). CDR3 length: 13 amino acids. The CDR3 region is CAWAVNRGYTQYF. The CDR3 coding sequence is TGTGCCTGGGCCGTCAACAGGGGTTATACGCAGTATTTT.

The gene calls are TRBV28 and TRBJ1-2; tentative D call: TRBD1 (5 bases). The germline V gene has CDR1 MDHEN and CDR2 SYDVKM. The CDR3 covers 13 residues. Trimming stripped 7 bases from V and 5 bases from J, with 14 bases between. The CDR3 loop is CASTVRGYYGYTF. In DNA, the CDR3 is TGTGCCAGCACCGTACGGGGGTATTATGGCTACACCTTC.

DNA of the CDR3: TGTGCCAGCAGCCAAGATAACAATCAGCCCCAGCATTTT. Translated, it gives CASSQDNNQPQHF. The rearrangement links TRBV4-2 to TRBJ1-5; no reliable D call. The length of the CDR3 is 13 residues. V lost 0 bases and J 3 bases, leaving 3 bases between the germline ends. CDR1 is LGHNA, CDR2 YNFKEQ, per germline.

This clone has just one count. The V call is TRBV5-1, the J call TRBJ1-1, with D tentatively TRBD1 (5 bases). Germline-derived CDR1 and CDR2 are SGHRS and YFSETQ. This CDR3 is built from 15 residues. Trimming removed 4 bases from V and 0 bases from J, with 13 bases in between. The CDR3 DNA is TGCGCCAGCAGCCCGGGCAGGGTCATGAACACTGAAGCTTTCTTT. Translation gives CASSPGRVMNTEAFF.

V usage is TRBV5-1 and J usage is TRBJ1-5; D gene uncertain. V lost 4 bases and J 1 base, leaving 9 bases between the germline ends. The CDR3 extends over 14 amino acids. Germline CDR1 SGHRS, CDR2 YFSETQ. CDR3 in amino acids: CASSIGESNQPQHF. The DNA of the CDR3 is TGCGCCAGCAGCATCGGGGAGAGCAATCAGCCCCAGCATTTT. Full variable domain (missing parts from reference TRBV5-1 and TRBJ1-5): KAGVTQTPRYLIKTRGQQVTLSCSPISGHRSVSWYQQTPGQGLQFLFEYFSETQRNKGNFPGRFSGRQFSNSRSEMNVSTLELGDSALYLCASSIGESNQPQHFGDGTRLSIL.

This rearrangement joins TRBV10-3 to TRBJ2-1; 8 positions match TRBD2. Per germline, CDR1 ENHRY and CDR2 SYGVKD. V dropped 5 bases and J dropped 9; count of bases not matched to a gene: 12. The CDR3 runs to 15 residues. CDR3 residues: CAISFLGRELGEQFF. DNA of the CDR3: TGTGCCATCAGTTTCCTCGGGAGGGAGTTAGGTGAGCAGTTCTTC.

The chain links TRBV18 to TRBJ1-1, with D possibly being TRBD1 (6 bases). The CDR3 has 14 residues. Trimming took 4 bases from V and 2 from J, leaving 11 bases between them. CDR1 is KGHSH and CDR2 is LQKENI in the germline V gene. The CDR3 nucleotides are TGTGCCAGCTCACGTTCGGGACAAAACACTGAAGCTTTCTTT. It yields the protein CASSRSGQNTEAFF.

This chain joins TRBV9 and TRBJ1-4; D perhaps matches TRBD1 (6 bases). CDR3 length: 16 amino acids. Germline V gene data show CDR1 as SGDLS and CDR2 as YYNGEE. Trimming stripped 0 bases from V and 7 bases from J, with 16 bases between. CDR3 nucleotides: TGTGCCAGCAGCGTAGAGGGAGGGGGATTGGGTGAAAAACTGTTTTTT. Translating gives CASSVEGGGLGEKLFF.

This chain uses TRBV9 with TRBJ2-7, with TRBD1 identical over 7 bases. Germline V gene sequence: CDR1 SGDLS, CDR2 YYNGEE. There are 15 residues in the CDR3. The trim removed 3 bases at V and 1 base at J, leaving 7 bases unmatched. This chain's CDR3 is CASSAREGASYEQYF. The CDR3 region has the DNA TGTGCCAGCAGCGCCCGCGAGGGGGCTTCCTACGAGCAGTACTTC.

By share, this clone ranks as medium-sized (0.01 to 0.1%). The chain joins TRBV5-1 to TRBJ1-2, with a weak D call TRBD1 (5 bases). The CDR3 sequence is 15 residues long. Trimming shortened V by 0 bases and J by 6 bases, and 15 bases separated the two germline ends. Per germline, CDR1 SGHRS and CDR2 YFSETQ. CDR3 region: CASSLESSGRDGYTF. The CDR3 DNA reads as TGCGCCAGCAGCTTGGAATCGTCAGGGAGGGATGGCTACACCTTC.

The chain uses TRBV9 and TRBJ1-4; D call uncertain. V lost 3 bases and J 1 base, leaving 7 bases between the germline ends. This CDR3 is built from 14 residues. Germline V gene lookup returns CDR1 SGDLS and CDR2 YYNGEE. The CDR3 sequence: CASSAHGTNEKLFF. DNA for the CDR3: TGTGCCAGCAGCGCACATGGAACTAATGAAAAACTGTTTTTT. Looking up the rest from reference TRBV9 and TRBJ1-4 gives the full variable domain: DSGVTQTPKHLITATGQRVTLRCSPRSGDLSVYWYQQSLDQGLQFLIQYYNGEERAKGNILERFSAQQFPDLHSELNLSSLELGDSALYFCASSAHGTNEKLFFGSGTQLSVL.

This chain links TRBV20-1 with TRBJ2-7; 9 positions agree with TRBD2. J was trimmed by 9 bases and V by 3 bases; bases with no gene match: 12. Germline CDR1 is DFQATT and CDR2 is SNEGSKA (reference sequence). The CDR3 has 14 residues. The chain's CDR3 is CSASRSSGAEVQYF. CDR3 nucleotide sequence: TGCAGTGCTAGTCGGTCTAGCGGGGCGGAGGTGCAGTACTTC.